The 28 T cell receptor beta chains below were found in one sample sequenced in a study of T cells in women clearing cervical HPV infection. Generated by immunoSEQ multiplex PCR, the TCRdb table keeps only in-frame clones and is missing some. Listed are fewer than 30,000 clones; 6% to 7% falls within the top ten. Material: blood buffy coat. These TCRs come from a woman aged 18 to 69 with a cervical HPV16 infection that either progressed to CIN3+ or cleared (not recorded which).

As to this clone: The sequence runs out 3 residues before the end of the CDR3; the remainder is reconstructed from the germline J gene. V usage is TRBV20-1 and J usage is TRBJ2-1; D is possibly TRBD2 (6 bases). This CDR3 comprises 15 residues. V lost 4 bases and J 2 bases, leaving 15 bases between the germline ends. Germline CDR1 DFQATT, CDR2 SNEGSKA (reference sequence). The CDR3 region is CSATPGTFPYNEQFF. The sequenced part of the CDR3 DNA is TGCAGTGCTACCCCAGGGACTTTTCCCTACAATGAG.

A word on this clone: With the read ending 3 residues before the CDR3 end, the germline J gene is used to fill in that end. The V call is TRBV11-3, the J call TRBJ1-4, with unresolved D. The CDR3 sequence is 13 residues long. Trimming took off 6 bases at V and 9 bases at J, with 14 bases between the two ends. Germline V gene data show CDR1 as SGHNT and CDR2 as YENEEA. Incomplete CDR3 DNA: TGTGCCAGCAGTCCAACCTCAGGAAAAAAA. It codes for CASSPTSGKK. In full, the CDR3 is CASSPTSGKKLFF.

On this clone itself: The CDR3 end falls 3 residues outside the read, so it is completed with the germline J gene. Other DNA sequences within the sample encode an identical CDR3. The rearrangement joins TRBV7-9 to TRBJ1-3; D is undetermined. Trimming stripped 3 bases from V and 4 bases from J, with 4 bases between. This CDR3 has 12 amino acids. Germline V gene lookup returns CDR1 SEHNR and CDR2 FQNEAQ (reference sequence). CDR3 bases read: TGTGCCAGCAGCTTCGGGGGAAACACC. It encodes CASSFGGNT. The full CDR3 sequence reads CASSFGGNTIYF.

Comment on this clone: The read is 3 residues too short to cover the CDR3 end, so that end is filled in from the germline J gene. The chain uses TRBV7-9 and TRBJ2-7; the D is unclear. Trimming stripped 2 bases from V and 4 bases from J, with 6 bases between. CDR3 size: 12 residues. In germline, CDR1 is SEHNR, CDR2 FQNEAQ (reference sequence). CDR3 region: CASSLQDYEQYF. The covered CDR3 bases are TGTGCCAGCAGCTTACAGGATTACGAG.

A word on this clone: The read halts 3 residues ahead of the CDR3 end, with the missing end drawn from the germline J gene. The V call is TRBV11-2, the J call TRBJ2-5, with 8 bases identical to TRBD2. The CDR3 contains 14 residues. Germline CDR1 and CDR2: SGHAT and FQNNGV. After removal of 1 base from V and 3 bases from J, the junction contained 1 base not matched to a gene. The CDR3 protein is CASSLGAGEETQYF. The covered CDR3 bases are TGTGCCAGCAGCTTAGGAGCGGGAGAAGAGACC.

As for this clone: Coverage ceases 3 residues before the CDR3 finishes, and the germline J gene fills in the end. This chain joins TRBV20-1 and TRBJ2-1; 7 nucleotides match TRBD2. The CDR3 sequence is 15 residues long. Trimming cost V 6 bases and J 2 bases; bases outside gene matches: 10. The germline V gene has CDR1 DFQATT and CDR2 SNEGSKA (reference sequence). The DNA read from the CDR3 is TGCAGTGCCTTTGACCGAGCGGGAACCTACAATGAG. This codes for CSAFDRAGTYNE. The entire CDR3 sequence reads CSAFDRAGTYNEQFF.

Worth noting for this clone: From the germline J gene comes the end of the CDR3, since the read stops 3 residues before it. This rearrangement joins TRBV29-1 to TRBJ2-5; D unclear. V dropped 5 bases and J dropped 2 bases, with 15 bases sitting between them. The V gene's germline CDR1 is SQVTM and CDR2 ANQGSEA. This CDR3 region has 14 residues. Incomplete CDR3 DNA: TGCAGCGTTCTCAGTTTAAAAGAACAAGAGACC. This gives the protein CSVLSLKEQET. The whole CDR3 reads CSVLSLKEQETQYF.

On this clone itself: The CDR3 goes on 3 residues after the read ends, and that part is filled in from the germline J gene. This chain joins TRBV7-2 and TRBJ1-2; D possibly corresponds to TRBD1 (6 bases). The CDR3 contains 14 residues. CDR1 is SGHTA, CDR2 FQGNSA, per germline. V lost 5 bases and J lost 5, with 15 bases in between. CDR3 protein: CASSKPDRPYGYTF. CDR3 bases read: TGTGCCAGCAGCAAACCAGACAGGCCTTATGGC.

The CDR3 DNA, read in part, is TGTGCCAGCTCACCACGACACACGAGCTCCTACGAC. It encodes CASSPRHTSSYD. The entire CDR3 protein is CASSPRHTSSYDYTF. V is TRBV18 and J is TRBJ1-2; D is unresolved. The read finishes 3 residues shy of the CDR3 end, and the germline J gene is used to complete it. The CDR3 is 15 amino acids. The germline gives CDR1 KGHSH, CDR2 LQKENI. Supplemented by reference TRBV18 and TRBJ1-2, the full variable domain reads NAGVMQNPRHLVRRRGQEARLRCSPMKGHSHVYWYRQLPEEGLKFMVYLQKENIIDESGMPKERFSAEFPKEGPSILRIQQVVRGDSAAYFCASSPRHTSSYDYTFGSGTRLTVV.

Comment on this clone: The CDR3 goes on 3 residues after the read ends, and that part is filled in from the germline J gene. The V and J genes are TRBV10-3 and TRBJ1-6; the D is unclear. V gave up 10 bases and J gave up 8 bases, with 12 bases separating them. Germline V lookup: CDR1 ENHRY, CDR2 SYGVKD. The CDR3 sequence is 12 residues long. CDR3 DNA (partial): TGTGCCACCCGGTTCCTCGATTCACCC. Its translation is CATRFLDSP. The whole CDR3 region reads CATRFLDSPLHF.

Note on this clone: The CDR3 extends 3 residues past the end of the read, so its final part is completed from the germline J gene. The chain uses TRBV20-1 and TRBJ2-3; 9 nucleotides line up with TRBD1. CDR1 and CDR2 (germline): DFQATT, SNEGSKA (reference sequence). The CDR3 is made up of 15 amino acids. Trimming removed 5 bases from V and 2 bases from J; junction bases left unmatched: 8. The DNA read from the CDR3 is TGCAGTGCTGCGGGACAGGGTTCAATCACAGATACG. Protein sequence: CSAAGQGSITDT. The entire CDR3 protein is CSAAGQGSITDTQYF.

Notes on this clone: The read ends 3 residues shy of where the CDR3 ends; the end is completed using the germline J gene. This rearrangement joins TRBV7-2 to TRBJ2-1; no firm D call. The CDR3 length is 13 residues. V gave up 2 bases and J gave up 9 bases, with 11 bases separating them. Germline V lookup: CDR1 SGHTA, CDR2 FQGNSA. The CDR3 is CASSLNSYGEQFF. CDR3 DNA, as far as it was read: TGTGCCAGCAGCTTAAATTCGTACGGTGAG.

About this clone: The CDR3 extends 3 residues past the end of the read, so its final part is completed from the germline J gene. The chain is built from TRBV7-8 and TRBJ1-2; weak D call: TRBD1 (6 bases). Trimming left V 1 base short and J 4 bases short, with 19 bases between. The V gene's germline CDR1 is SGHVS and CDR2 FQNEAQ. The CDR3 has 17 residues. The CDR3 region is CASSLESGVGRGYGYTF. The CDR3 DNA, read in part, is TGTGCCAGCAGCTTAGAGTCAGGGGTCGGAAGGGGCTATGGC.

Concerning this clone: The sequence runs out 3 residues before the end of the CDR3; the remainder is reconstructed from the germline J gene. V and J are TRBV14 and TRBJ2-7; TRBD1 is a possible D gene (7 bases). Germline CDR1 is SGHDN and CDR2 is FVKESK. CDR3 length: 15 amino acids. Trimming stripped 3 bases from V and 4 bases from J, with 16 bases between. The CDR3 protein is CASSHIGAGGYEQYF. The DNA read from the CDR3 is TGTGCCAGCAGCCACATTGGGGCAGGGGGGTACGAG.

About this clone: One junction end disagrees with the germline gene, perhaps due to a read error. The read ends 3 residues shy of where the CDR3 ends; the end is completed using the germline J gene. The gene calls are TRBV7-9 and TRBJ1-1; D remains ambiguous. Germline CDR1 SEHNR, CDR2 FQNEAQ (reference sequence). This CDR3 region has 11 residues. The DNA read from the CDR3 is TGTGCCAGCAACTTAGGCGCTGAA. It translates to CASNLGAE. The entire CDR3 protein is CASNLGAEAFF. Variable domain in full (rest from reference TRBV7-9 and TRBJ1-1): DTGVSQNPRHKITKRGQNVTFRCDPISEHNRLYWYRQTLGQGPEFLTYFQNEAQLEKSRLLSDRFSAERPKGSFSTLEIQRTEQGDSAMYLCASNLGAEAFFGQGTRLTVV.

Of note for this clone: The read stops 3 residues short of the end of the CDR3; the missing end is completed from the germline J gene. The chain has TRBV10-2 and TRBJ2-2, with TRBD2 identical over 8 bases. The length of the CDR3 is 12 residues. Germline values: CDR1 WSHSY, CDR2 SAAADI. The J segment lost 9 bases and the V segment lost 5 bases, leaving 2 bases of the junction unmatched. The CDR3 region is CASSSGSWELFF. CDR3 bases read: TGCGCCAGCAGTAGCGGGAGCTGGGAG.

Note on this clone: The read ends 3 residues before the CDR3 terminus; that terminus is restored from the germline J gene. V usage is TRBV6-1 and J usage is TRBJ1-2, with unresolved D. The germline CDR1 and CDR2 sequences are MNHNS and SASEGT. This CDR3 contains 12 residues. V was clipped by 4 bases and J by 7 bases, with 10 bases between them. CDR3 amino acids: CASSVGDFGYTF. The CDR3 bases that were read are TGTGCCAGCAGTGTAGGCGACTTTGGC.

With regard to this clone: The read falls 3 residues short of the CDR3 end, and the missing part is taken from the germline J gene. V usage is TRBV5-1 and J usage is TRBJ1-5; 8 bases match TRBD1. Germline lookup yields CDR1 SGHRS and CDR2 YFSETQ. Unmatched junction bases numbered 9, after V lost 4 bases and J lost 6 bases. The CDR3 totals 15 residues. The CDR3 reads CASSQTGESFQPQHF. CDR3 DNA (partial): TGCGCCAGCAGCCAGACAGGGGAGAGTTTTCAGCCC.

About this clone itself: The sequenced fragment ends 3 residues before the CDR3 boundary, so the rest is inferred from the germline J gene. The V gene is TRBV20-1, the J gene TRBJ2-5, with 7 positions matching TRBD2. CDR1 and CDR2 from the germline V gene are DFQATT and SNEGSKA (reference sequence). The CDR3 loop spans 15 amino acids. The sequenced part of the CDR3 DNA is TGCAGTGCTATCCAACCTTGGGGGGGACGGGGAACC. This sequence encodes CSAIQPWGGRGT. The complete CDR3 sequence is CSAIQPWGGRGTQYF.

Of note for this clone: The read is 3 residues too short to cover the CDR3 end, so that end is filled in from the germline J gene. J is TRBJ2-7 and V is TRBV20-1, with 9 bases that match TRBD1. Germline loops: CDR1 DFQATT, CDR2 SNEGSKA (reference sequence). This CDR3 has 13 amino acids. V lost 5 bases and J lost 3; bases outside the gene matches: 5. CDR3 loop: CSAPGQGDYEQYF. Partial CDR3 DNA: TGCAGTGCTCCGGGACAGGGAGACTACGAG.

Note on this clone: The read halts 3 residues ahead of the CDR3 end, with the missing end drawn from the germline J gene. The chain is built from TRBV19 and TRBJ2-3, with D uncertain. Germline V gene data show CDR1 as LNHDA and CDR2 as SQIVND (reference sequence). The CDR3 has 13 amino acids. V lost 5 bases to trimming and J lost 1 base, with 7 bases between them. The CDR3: CASSSTGTDTQYF. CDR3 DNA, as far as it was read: TGTGCCAGTAGTTCGACTGGCACAGATACG.

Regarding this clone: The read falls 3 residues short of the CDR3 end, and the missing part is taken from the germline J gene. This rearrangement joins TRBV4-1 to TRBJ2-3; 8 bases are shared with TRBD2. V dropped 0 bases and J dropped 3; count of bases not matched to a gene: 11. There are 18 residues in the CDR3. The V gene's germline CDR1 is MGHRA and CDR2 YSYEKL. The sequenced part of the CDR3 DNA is TGCGCCAGCAGCCAAGAACCCACCAGCGGGAGTTTGACAGATACG. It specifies CASSQEPTSGSLTDT. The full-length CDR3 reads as CASSQEPTSGSLTDTQYF.

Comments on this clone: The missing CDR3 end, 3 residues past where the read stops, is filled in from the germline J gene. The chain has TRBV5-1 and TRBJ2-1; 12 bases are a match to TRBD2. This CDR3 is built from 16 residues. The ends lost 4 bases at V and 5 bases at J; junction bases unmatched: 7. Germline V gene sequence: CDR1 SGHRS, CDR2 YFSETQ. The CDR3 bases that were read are TGCGCCAGCAGCCTACTAGCGGGAGGTGGGGACAATGAG. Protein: CASSLLAGGGDNE. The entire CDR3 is CASSLLAGGGDNEQFF.

CDR3 DNA, as far as it was read: TGCAGTGCTGAGCGGGGAGAGACC. Its protein product is CSAERGET. The entire CDR3 protein reads CSAERGETQYF. The chain links TRBV20-1 to TRBJ2-5; 7 nucleotides agree with TRBD2. The CDR3 end falls 3 residues outside the read, so it is completed with the germline J gene. This CDR3 has 11 residues. J gave up 4 bases and V 5 bases, and 1 base lay outside the gene matches. CDR1 and CDR2 (germline): DFQATT, SNEGSKA (reference sequence).

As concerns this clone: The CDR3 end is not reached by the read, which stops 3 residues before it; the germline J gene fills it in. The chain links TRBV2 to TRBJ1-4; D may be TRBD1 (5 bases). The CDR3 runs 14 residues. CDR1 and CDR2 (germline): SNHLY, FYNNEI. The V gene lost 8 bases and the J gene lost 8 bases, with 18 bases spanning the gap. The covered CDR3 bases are TGTGCCAGCCTTACAGGAACCACTGGGGAAAAA. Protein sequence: CASLTGTTGEK. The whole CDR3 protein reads CASLTGTTGEKLFF. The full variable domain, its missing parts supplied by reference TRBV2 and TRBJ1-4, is EPEVTQTPSHQVTQMGQEVILRCVPISNHLYFYWYRQILGQKVEFLVSFYNNEISEKSEIFDDQFSVERPDGSNFTLKIRSTKLEDSAMYFCASLTGTTGEKLFFGSGTQLSVL.

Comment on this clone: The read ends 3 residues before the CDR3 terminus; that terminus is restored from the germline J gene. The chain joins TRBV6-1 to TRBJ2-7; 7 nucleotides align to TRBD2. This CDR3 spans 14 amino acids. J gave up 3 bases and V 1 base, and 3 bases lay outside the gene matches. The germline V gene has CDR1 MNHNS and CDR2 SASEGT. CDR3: CASSEGTSYYEQYF. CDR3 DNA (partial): TGTGCCAGCAGTGAAGGGACTAGTTACTACGAG.

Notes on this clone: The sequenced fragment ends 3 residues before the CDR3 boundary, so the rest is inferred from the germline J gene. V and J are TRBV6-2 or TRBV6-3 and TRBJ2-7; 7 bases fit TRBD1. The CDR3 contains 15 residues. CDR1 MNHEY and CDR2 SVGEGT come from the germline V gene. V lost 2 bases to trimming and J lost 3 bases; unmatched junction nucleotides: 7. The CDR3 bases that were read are TGTGCCAGCAGTTACGATAGGGACAGATTCTACGAG. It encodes CASSYDRDRFYE. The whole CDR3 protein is CASSYDRDRFYEQYF.

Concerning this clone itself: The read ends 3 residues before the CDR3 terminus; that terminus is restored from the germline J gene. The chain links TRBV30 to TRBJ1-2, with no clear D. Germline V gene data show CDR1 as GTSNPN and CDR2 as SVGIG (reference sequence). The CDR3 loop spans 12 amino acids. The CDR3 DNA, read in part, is TGTGCCTCCCATCGGGCGGGAGAATCC. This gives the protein CASHRAGES. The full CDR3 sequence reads CASHRAGESYTF.